These 8 T cell receptor beta chains were all obtained from the same sample, sequenced in a study of cytomegalovirus exposure and HLA in healthy donors. PCR used 60 Vbeta primers and 13 Jbeta primers. Some clones are missing from TCRdb's copy, which holds only in-frame ones; the method was immunoSEQ multiplex PCR. The sample has approximately 80,000 clones; about 77% are singletons. Sequenced material: PBMCs. Receptors originate from a man in his sixties in good health and CMV-seronegative.

V usage is TRBV5-1 and J usage is TRBJ2-7; TRBD1 agrees at 10 bases. CDR3 length: 15 amino acids. Trimming cost V 0 bases and J 3 bases; bases outside gene matches: 3. CDR1 is SGHRS, CDR2 YFSETQ, per germline. CDR3 loop: CASSLGGQGSYEQYF. Written as DNA, the CDR3 is TGCGCCAGCAGCTTGGGGGGACAGGGGAGCTACGAGCAGTACTTC.

This rearrangement joins TRBV9 to TRBJ2-1; 8 nucleotides match TRBD2. CDR3 length equals 14 residues. Trimming removed 0 bases from V and 5 bases from J; junction bases left unmatched: 1. Germline values: CDR1 SGDLS, CDR2 YYNGEE. CDR3: CASSVGTSNNEQFF. Written as DNA, the CDR3 is TGTGCCAGCAGCGTAGGGACTAGCAACAATGAGCAGTTCTTC.

This clone was observed a few times. The chain combines TRBV6-5 with TRBJ1-2; D call uncertain. With 7 bases removed from V and 5 bases from J, the gap between germline ends came to 14 bases. Germline CDR1 reads MNHEY; CDR2 reads SVGAGI. CDR3 length: 13 amino acids. CDR3 in amino acids: CASTKAGVYGYTF. CDR3 sequence (DNA): TGTGCCAGCACCAAGGCGGGTGTTTATGGCTACACCTTC.

The chain has TRBV29-1 and TRBJ1-5, with 12 bases identical to TRBD1. J gave up 0 bases and V 6 bases, and 12 bases lay outside the gene matches. The CDR3 has 18 amino acids. In germline, CDR1 is SQVTM, CDR2 ANQGSEA. CDR3 sequence: CSVPDGTGGHYSNQPQHF. The DNA for the CDR3 is TGCAGCGTCCCAGATGGGACAGGGGGCCACTATAGCAATCAGCCCCAGCATTTT.

Written as DNA, the CDR3 is TGTGCCAGTAGTATAACAGGGGGCGGCACTGAAGCTTTCTTT. Encoded protein: CASSITGGGTEAFF. V is TRBV19 and J is TRBJ1-1; 9 bases map to TRBD1. V was clipped by 2 bases and J by 4 bases; unmatched bases: 2. Germline loops: CDR1 LNHDA, CDR2 SQIVND (reference sequence). The CDR3 has 14 amino acids.

Turning to this clone: A read error may account for a junction end that differs from germline. Other DNA sequences in the same sample also yield this CDR3. The V and J genes are TRBV28 and TRBJ1-1, with D perhaps matching TRBD1 (5 bases). The CDR3 extends over 15 amino acids. Germline V lookup: CDR1 MDHEN, CDR2 SYDVKM. The CDR3 DNA is TGTGCCAGCAGTGGGGAAAGCGGGGGTCCTACTGAGGCTTTCTTT. Encoded protein: CASSGESGGPTEAFF.

There are a few counts of this clone. This chain joins TRBV4-1 and TRBJ2-7; TRBD1 aligns across 7 bases. The CDR3 has 16 amino acids. The germline V gene has CDR1 MGHRA and CDR2 YSYEKL. V was pared by 4 bases and J by 1 base, with 10 bases of the junction left unmatched. The CDR3 sequence is CASSRTPGQPSYEQYF. Here the CDR3 DNA reads TGCGCCAGCAGCCGGACTCCGGGACAGCCTTCCTACGAGCAGTACTTC.

In DNA form, the CDR3 reads TGCAGCGTTGGGAGCCGGGACAGGGGGAATTCACCCCTCCACTTT. Its protein product is CSVGSRDRGNSPLHF. This chain connects TRBV29-1 to TRBJ1-6; TRBD1 agrees at 11 bases. The CDR3 has 15 residues. From germline, CDR1 is SQVTM and CDR2 ANQGSEA. The junction had 6 bases not matched to a gene; V was cut back by 4 bases and J by 7 bases.